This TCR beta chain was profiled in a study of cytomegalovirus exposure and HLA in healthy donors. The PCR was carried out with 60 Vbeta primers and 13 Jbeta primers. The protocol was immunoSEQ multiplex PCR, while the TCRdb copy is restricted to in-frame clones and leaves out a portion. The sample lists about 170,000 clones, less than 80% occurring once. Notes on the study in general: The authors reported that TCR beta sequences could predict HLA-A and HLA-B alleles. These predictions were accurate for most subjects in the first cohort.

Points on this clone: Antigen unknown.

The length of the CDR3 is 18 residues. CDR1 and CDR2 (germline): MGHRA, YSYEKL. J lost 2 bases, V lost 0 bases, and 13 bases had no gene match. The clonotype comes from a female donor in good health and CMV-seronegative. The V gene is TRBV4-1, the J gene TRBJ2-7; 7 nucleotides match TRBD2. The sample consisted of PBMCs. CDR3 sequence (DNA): TGCGCCAGCAGCCAAGATCGAGAAGTAAAGCGGGGCCCCTACGAGCAGTACTTC. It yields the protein CASSQDREVKRGPYEQYF.